This T cell receptor (beta chain) is from a study of tumor-infiltrating lymphocytes in primary liver carcinoma. Study-wide results and limits: Less overlap was seen in tumor-adjacent and tumor-blood pairs than in tumor region pairs.

The CDR3 loop spans 13 amino acids. Trimming stripped 6 bases from V and 0 bases from J, with 6 bases between. Germline V gene lookup returns CDR1 MNHEY and CDR2 SVGAGI. Germline DNA was extracted too, while blood RNA derived from unsorted whole blood. HBV chronically infected the treatment-naive patients. This clonotype was seen ten or more times. Antigen unknown. From approximately 0.5 ug of total RNA, TCR beta-specific cDNA was reverse-transcribed using a constant-region primer. For TCR beta, libraries were produced by three nested multiplex PCR rounds using slightly modified ARM-PCR. In the first two PCR rounds, TRBV1-TRBV30 forward primers were paired with a C-beta reverse primer, and each round lasted roughly 9 cycles. TCRdb processed the multiplex PCR reads anew with MiXCR; each CDR3 protein has one entry. Counted here are a few hundred thousand distinct CDR3 sequences, almost 60% occurring once; the ten biggest clones make up 17%.

Sequenced input: peripheral blood. The V call is TRBV6-5, the J call TRBJ2-1, with D possibly being TRBD2 (5 bases). The receptor was derived from a woman aged 30 to 39 with primary liver carcinoma and hepatitis B virus infection. CDR3 loop: CASREASYNEQFF. The DNA for the CDR3 is TGTGCCAGCAGGGAGGCCTCCTACAATGAGCAGTTCTTC.